Reported below is one TCR beta chain. TCRdb re-analysed the 5' RACE reads in MiXCR, keeping a single row per CDR3 protein. Of 350,000 to 450,000 distinct CDR3 sequences in the sample, about 24% were seen once. The data are from a study of T-cell memory formation after mild COVID-19. This CDR3 has 14 residues. Germline CDR1 SGDLS, CDR2 YYNGEE. Trimming took 0 bases from V and 2 from J, leaving 8 bases between them. The genes are TRBV9 and TRBJ2-5; no reliable D call. This clonotype originated in an adult woman who had mild COVID-19 (a few samples of this study predate the infection). Cell type and time point are not known. The sample taken for sequencing was PBMCs or a T cell subset sorted from them (not recorded which). This CDR3 reads CASSVEHRQETQYF. DNA of the CDR3: TGTGCCAGCAGCGTAGAACACCGTCAAGAGACCCAGTACTTC.